The 23 T cell receptor beta chains reported below all come from one sample, sequenced in a study of cytotoxic CD8 clonotypes in ibrutinib-treated CLL. TCRdb keeps only in-frame clones here, not all; method: immunoSEQ multiplex PCR. The sample gives 110,000 to 150,000 clones, 60% to 85% of which show up once; under 35% is in the top ten. This specimen was PBMCs, taken after 12 months of ibrutinib treatment. These receptors were taken from a human donor with chronic lymphocytic leukemia.

The gene calls are TRBV19 and TRBJ2-5, with 7 bases identical to TRBD1. The CDR3 spans 13 residues. The germline CDR1 and CDR2 sequences are LNHDA and SQIVND (reference sequence). V was pared by 1 base and J by 8 bases, with 4 bases of the junction left unmatched. The CDR3 nucleotides are TGTGCCAGTAGTATAGGGCCAGGGGGTACCCAGTACTTC. This gives the protein CASSIGPGGTQYF. The full variable domain, completed using reference TRBV19 and TRBJ2-5, is DGGITQSPKYLFRKEGQNVTLSCEQNLNHDAMYWYRQDPGQGLRLIYYSQIVNDFQKGDIAEGYSVSREKKESFPLTVTSAQKNPTAFYLCASSIGPGGTQYFGPGTRLLVL.

V and J are TRBV7-8 and TRBJ2-7; maybe TRBD2 (6 bases). The germline CDR1 and CDR2 sequences are SGHVS and FQNEAQ. The CDR3 covers 15 residues. V lost 1 base and J 2 bases, leaving 12 bases between the germline ends. Here the CDR3 DNA reads TGTGCCAGCAGCTTAGACGGGGGTCGGACCTACGAGCAGTACTTC. It codes for CASSLDGGRTYEQYF.

The count of this clone is one. This may stem from a read error, because a much larger clone lies one nucleotide away. The chain couples TRBV5-4 to TRBJ2-7; D uncertain. Germline CDR1 is SGHNT and CDR2 is YYREEE (reference sequence). Trimming removed 3 bases at V and 0 bases at J, with 7 bases between. The CDR3 spans 13 residues. In nucleotides, the CDR3 is TGTGCCAGCAGCTCCGGGTCCTCCTACGAGCAGTACTTC. This sequence encodes CASSSGSSYEQYF.

This chain connects TRBV19 to TRBJ2-7; D possibly matches TRBD1 or TRBD2 (5 bases each). V was trimmed by 4 bases and J by 0 bases, leaving 7 bases between them. Germline CDR1 and CDR2: LNHDA and SQIVND (reference sequence). This CDR3 contains 13 residues. The CDR3: CASSRDDSYEQYF. DNA of the CDR3: TGTGCCAGTAGTAGGGACGACTCCTACGAGCAGTACTTC.

The chain employs TRBV12-5 and TRBJ2-1; TRBD2 matches 11 bases. There are 17 residues in the CDR3. CDR1 LGHNT and CDR2 FRNRAP come from the germline V gene. Unmatched junction bases numbered 8, after V lost 2 bases and J lost 5 bases. CDR3 bases: TGTGCTAGTGGTTTGTCCACTAGCGGGAGAAACGACAATGAGCAGTTCTTC. Residues: CASGLSTSGRNDNEQFF.

V and J are TRBV30 and TRBJ2-3; TRBD1 is a possible D gene (5 bases). Per germline, CDR1 GTSNPN and CDR2 SVGIG (reference sequence). The CDR3 loop spans 13 amino acids. V gave up 4 bases and J gave up 2 bases, with 10 bases separating them. The CDR3 here is CAWTVGDTDTQYF. The CDR3 nucleotides are TGTGCCTGGACGGTAGGGGACACAGATACGCAGTATTTT.

This clone was recorded once. The chain is built from TRBV6-5 and TRBJ1-6; D call uncertain. V dropped 6 bases and J dropped 9 bases, with 15 bases sitting between them. CDR3 length equals 14 residues. CDR1 and CDR2 (germline): MNHEY, SVGAGI. The CDR3, as DNA: TGTGCCAGCAGCCCCGCCCGTCACGCTTCACCCCTCCACTTT. Residues: CASSPARHASPLHF.

V is TRBV6-5 and J is TRBJ2-7; D is unclear. CDR1 and CDR2 from the germline V gene are MNHEY and SVGAGI. There are 13 residues in the CDR3. With 0 bases removed from V and 6 bases from J, the gap between germline ends came to 9 bases. The CDR3 region is CASSYSVRGEQYF. In DNA form, the CDR3 reads TGTGCCAGCAGTTACTCGGTGCGCGGCGAGCAGTACTTC.

The V and J genes are TRBV21-1 and TRBJ1-3. TRBV21-1 corresponds to a pseudogene. The length of the CDR3 is 14 residues. The CDR3 loop reads CASRHKSSGNTIYF. DNA of the CDR3: TGTGCCAGCAGACACAAGAGCTCTGGAAACACCATATATTTT.

This clone was detected many times. The chain couples TRBV6-1 to TRBJ2-3, with 7 bases fitting TRBD2. After removal of 3 bases from V and 6 bases from J, the junction contained 9 bases not matched to a gene. Germline V gene sequence: CDR1 MNHNS, CDR2 SASEGT. This CDR3 is 15 amino acids long. This CDR3 reads CASSDGPGGIDTQYF. The CDR3 DNA is TGTGCCAGCAGTGATGGACCCGGGGGGATCGATACGCAGTATTTT.

The V and J genes are TRBV20-1 and TRBJ2-1; D is unclear. The CDR3 spans 11 residues. Germline V gives CDR1 DFQATT, CDR2 SNEGSKA (reference sequence). Trimming cost V 5 bases and J 12 bases, with 14 bases left between them. The CDR3: CSAETQPGQFF. The CDR3 DNA is TGCAGTGCTGAGACGCAGCCGGGGCAGTTCTTC.

The chain has TRBV7-8 and TRBJ2-5; D tentatively fits TRBD1 or TRBD2 (5 bases each). Trimming took 4 bases from V and 3 from J, leaving 24 bases between them. The germline V gene encodes CDR1 SGHVS and CDR2 FQNEAQ. The length of the CDR3 is 18 residues. The CDR3 coding sequence is TGTGCCAGCAGCTCGAGGGGCCTTCGGGGAAGGCGGGAAGAGACCCAGTACTTC. Protein product: CASSSRGLRGRREETQYF. Looking up the rest from reference TRBV7-8 and TRBJ2-5 gives the full variable domain: GAGVSQSPRYKVAKRGQDVALRCDPISGHVSLFWYQQALGQGPEFLTYFQNEAQLDKSGLPSDRFFAERPEGSVSTLKIQRTQQEDSAVYLCASSSRGLRGRREETQYFGPGTRLLVL.

This chain uses TRBV19 with TRBJ1-1, with no clear D. V shed 3 bases and J shed 0 bases, with 14 bases lying between them. This CDR3 has 16 residues. Germline CDR1 reads LNHDA; CDR2 reads SQIVND (reference sequence). The CDR3 sequence is CASSMGLRRVNTEAFF. As DNA, the CDR3 is TGTGCCAGTAGTATGGGGTTGAGGAGGGTGAACACTGAAGCTTTCTTT. Combining the CDR3 with reference TRBV19 and TRBJ1-1 gives the whole variable domain DGGITQSPKYLFRKEGQNVTLSCEQNLNHDAMYWYRQDPGQGLRLIYYSQIVNDFQKGDIAEGYSVSREKKESFPLTVTSAQKNPTAFYLCASSMGLRRVNTEAFFGQGTRLTVV.

This clone appeared once. The genes are TRBV4-2 and TRBJ2-5, with D tentatively TRBD2 (5 bases). The CDR3 is 12 residues long. Germline assignment: CDR1 LGHNA and CDR2 YNFKEQ. Trimming removed 6 bases at V and 4 bases at J, with 9 bases between. The CDR3 protein is CASSLGRETQYF. The CDR3, as DNA: TGTGCCAGCAGTTTGGGGAGAGAGACCCAGTACTTC.

The chain links TRBV6-4 to TRBJ2-5; no firm D call. Trimming removed 2 bases from V and 0 bases from J, with 22 bases in between. In germline, CDR1 is MRHNA, CDR2 SNTAGT. The length of the CDR3 is 19 residues. This CDR3 reads CASSDRSRFVGLYQETQYF. CDR3 sequence (DNA): TGTGCCAGCAGTGACAGGAGTCGTTTTGTAGGGCTTTACCAAGAGACCCAGTACTTC.

V is TRBV30 and J is TRBJ2-2, with TRBD1 matching over 8 bases. CDR1 and CDR2 from the germline V gene are GTSNPN and SVGIG (reference sequence). The CDR3 is made up of 13 amino acids. With 7 bases clipped from V and 3 bases from J, the junction kept 4 bases outside the gene matches. CDR3 sequence: CASKTGDTGELFF. CDR3 DNA sequence: TGTGCCTCAAAGACAGGGGACACCGGGGAGCTGTTTTTT.

The rearrangement joins TRBV19 to TRBJ1-4; D perhaps matches TRBD1 (6 bases). The CDR3 is 15 amino acids. Germline V gene data show CDR1 as LNHDA and CDR2 as SQIVND (reference sequence). The V end was cut by 1 base, the J end by 4 bases, with 10 bases between. The DNA of the CDR3 is TGTGCCAGTAGTATAGGGACAGTCTTTAATGAAAAACTGTTTTTT. Translation gives CASSIGTVFNEKLFF.

The chain is built from TRBV6-5 and TRBJ2-7, with 9 bases lining up with TRBD1. This CDR3 comprises 15 residues. Germline CDR1 is MNHEY and CDR2 is SVGAGI. The J segment lost 6 bases and the V segment lost 6 bases, leaving 12 bases of the junction unmatched. In nucleotides, the CDR3 is TGTGCCAGCAGGATGATAGGGACAGGGTCTGCCGAGCAGTACTTC. It specifies CASRMIGTGSAEQYF.

The chain combines TRBV5-1 with TRBJ2-1, with TRBD2 matching over 7 bases. CDR1 is SGHRS and CDR2 is YFSETQ in the germline V gene. The CDR3 has 14 amino acids. V lost 6 bases, J lost 0 bases, and 3 bases stayed unmatched. In nucleotides, the CDR3 is TGCGCCAGCACCGGCGGGAGCTCCTACAATGAGCAGTTCTTC. This sequence encodes CASTGGSSYNEQFF.

The rearrangement uses TRBV29-1 and TRBJ2-7; tentative D call: TRBD1 (6 bases). CDR3 size: 14 residues. The V end was cut by 4 bases, the J end by 5 bases, with 18 bases between. Per the germline V gene, CDR1 is SQVTM and CDR2 is ANQGSEA. In DNA, the CDR3 is TGCAGCGTTGTAGTTACAGGGCGAATAGACGAGCAGTACTTC. It encodes CSVVVTGRIDEQYF.

The J gene is TRBJ2-1, the V gene TRBV23-1; D not certain. TRBV23-1 is placed among ORFs of uncertain function. The CDR3 runs 15 residues. Trimming removed 2 bases from V and 0 bases from J, with 8 bases in between. In nucleotides, the CDR3 is TGCGCCAGCAGTCAAGACTGGAGCTCCTACAATGAGCAGTTCTTC. As protein: CASSQDWSSYNEQFF.

This clone was seen a single time. The chain has TRBV2 and TRBJ2-1; 14 bases align to TRBD2. Unmatched junction bases numbered 5, after V lost 6 bases and J lost 7 bases. This CDR3 is built from 15 residues. Germline V CDR1 and CDR2: SNHLY, FYNNEI. The CDR3 loop reads CASSVRTSGGNEQFF. The CDR3 bases are TGTGCCAGCAGCGTCAGGACTAGCGGGGGGAATGAGCAGTTCTTC.

The chain joins TRBV19 to TRBJ2-3; 8 nucleotides line up with TRBD2. This CDR3 comprises 14 residues. The germline V gene encodes CDR1 LNHDA and CDR2 SQIVND (reference sequence). V shed 8 bases, J shed 6 bases, and the junction held 10 bases outside the gene matches. In nucleotides, the CDR3 is TGTGCCAGTGGATCCCGGGAGGGGTTGGATACGCAGTATTTT. Translated: CASGSREGLDTQYF.